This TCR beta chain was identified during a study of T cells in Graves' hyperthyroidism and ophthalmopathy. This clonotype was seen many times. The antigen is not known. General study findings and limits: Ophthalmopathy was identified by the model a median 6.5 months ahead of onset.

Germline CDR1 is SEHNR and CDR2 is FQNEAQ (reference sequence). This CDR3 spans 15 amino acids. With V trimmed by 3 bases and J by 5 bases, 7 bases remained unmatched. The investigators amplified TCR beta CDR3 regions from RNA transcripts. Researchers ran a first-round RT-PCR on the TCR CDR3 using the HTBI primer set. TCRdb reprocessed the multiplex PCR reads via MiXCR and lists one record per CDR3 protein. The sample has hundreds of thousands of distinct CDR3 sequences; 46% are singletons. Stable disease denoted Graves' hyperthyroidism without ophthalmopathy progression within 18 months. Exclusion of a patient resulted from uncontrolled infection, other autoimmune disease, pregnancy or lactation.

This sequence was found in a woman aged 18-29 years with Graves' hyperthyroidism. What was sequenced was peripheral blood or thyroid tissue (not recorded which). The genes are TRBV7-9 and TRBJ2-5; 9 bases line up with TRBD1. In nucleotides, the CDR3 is TGTGCCAGCAGCTTGGGACAGGGCGAGGGGGAGACCCAGTACTTC. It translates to CASSLGQGEGETQYF.